A single sample gave rise to the 29 T cell receptor beta chains below, sequenced in a study of blood T cell repertoires in COVID-19. Profiled with immunoSEQ multiplex PCR; TCRdb holds only in-frame clones, not every one. This table has approximately 350,000 clones, roughly 90% appearing once. The sequencing sample was made of peripheral blood. The receptors derive from a woman in her sixties or seventies with COVID-19, enrolled during active disease.

This rearrangement joins TRBV11-3 to TRBJ2-5, with D maybe TRBD2 (6 bases). This CDR3 is built from 15 residues. With 3 bases removed from V and 5 bases from J, the gap between germline ends came to 16 bases. Looked up from germline, CDR1 is SGHNT and CDR2 is YENEEA. CDR3 sequence: CASSLGLTSSETQYF. The CDR3 DNA sequence: TGTGCCAGCAGCTTGGGCCTCACTAGCTCGGAGACCCAGTACTTC.

The rearrangement links TRBV19 to TRBJ1-1, with D perhaps TRBD1 (6 bases). Looked up from germline, CDR1 is LNHDA and CDR2 is SQIVND (reference sequence). The CDR3 spans 14 residues. V lost 6 bases and J lost 5, with 16 bases in between. DNA of the CDR3: TGTGCCAGTAGCAATGCGGGGGCGAGGACTGAAGCTTTCTTT. Encoded protein: CASSNAGARTEAFF.

The chain combines TRBV6-5 with TRBJ1-5, with D perhaps matching TRBD1 (6 bases). Deletions cut 6 bases from V and 4 bases from J, with 10 bases between. The germline CDR1 and CDR2 sequences are MNHEY and SVGAGI. CDR3 length: 13 amino acids. CDR3 region: CASRLDRNQPQHF. The DNA of the CDR3 is TGTGCCAGCAGACTCGACAGGAATCAGCCCCAGCATTTT.

The J gene is TRBJ1-5, the V gene TRBV6-6, with D uncertain. Trimming removed 4 bases at V and 7 bases at J, with 17 bases between. The CDR3 has 15 amino acids. CDR1 MNHNY and CDR2 SVGAGI come from the germline V gene (reference sequence). The CDR3 DNA sequence: TGTGCCAGCAGTTTACACGGGGAGGGAGAGCAGCCCCAGCATTTT. It yields the protein CASSLHGEGEQPQHF.

This clone was seen only once. This sequence joins TRBV7-8 and TRBJ1-5, with 9 bases lining up with TRBD1. Per the germline V gene, CDR1 is SGHVS and CDR2 is FQNEAQ. The CDR3 spans 15 residues. The junction had 7 bases not matched to a gene; V was cut back by 6 bases and J by 4 bases. The CDR3 DNA is TGTGCCAGCAGACCGGACAGGGGTAGGAATCAGCCCCAGCATTTT. Amino acids: CASRPDRGRNQPQHF.

The chain links TRBV10-3 to TRBJ1-2, with D hard to call. CDR1 is ENHRY and CDR2 is SYGVKD in the germline V gene. The V end was cut by 0 bases, the J end by 2 bases, with 7 bases between. The CDR3 length is 14 residues. The CDR3, as DNA: TGTGCCATCAGTGAGTCGAACGGGAACTATGGCTACACCTTC. As protein: CAISESNGNYGYTF.

The DNA of the CDR3 is TGTGCCAGCACTAACTCAAACAGGGAAGCTTTCTTT. It translates to CASTNSNREAFF. This rearrangement joins TRBV3-1 (or the pseudogene TRBV3-2) to TRBJ1-1; TRBD1 is a possible D gene (5 bases). The CDR3 length is 12 residues. Germline V gene lookup returns CDR1 LGHDT and CDR2 YNNKEL (reference sequence). Trimming removed 7 bases at V and 8 bases at J, with 14 bases between.

The V call is TRBV28, the J call TRBJ1-2; D call uncertain. The CDR3 consists of 14 residues. V dropped 7 bases and J dropped 0 bases, with 12 bases sitting between them. Germline-derived CDR1 and CDR2 are MDHEN and SYDVKM. CDR3 loop: CASTPRGSNYGYTF. The CDR3 region has the DNA TGTGCCAGCACTCCGCGGGGTTCTAACTATGGCTACACCTTC.

The genes are TRBV29-1 and TRBJ1-2, with 9 nucleotides matching TRBD1. Germline V gene data show CDR1 as SQVTM and CDR2 as ANQGSEA. V shed 6 bases, J shed 8 bases, and the junction held 4 bases outside the gene matches. The CDR3 loop spans 11 amino acids. The CDR3 region has the DNA TGCAGCGTCTGGGACAGGGAAGGCTACACCTTC. It yields the protein CSVWDREGYTF.

The genes are TRBV28 and TRBJ1-4, with TRBD1 matching over 8 bases. CDR1 and CDR2 from the germline V gene are MDHEN and SYDVKM. The CDR3 has 15 amino acids. J gave up 7 bases and V 7 bases, and 11 bases lay outside the gene matches. The DNA of the CDR3 is TGTGCCAGCACCATCCCCGGACAGGGTAGTGAAAAACTGTTTTTT. It specifies CASTIPGQGSEKLFF.

This chain uses TRBV30 with TRBJ1-6; no clear D gene. The V end lost 0 bases, the J end lost 10 bases, and 13 bases lay between the germline ends. This CDR3 has 14 amino acids. CDR1 is GTSNPN and CDR2 is SVGIG in the germline V gene (reference sequence). In DNA, the CDR3 is TGTGCCTGGAGTGTGAGAGGTCCAAGGTCACCCCTCCACTTT. Encoded protein: CAWSVRGPRSPLHF.

This chain uses TRBV6-5 with TRBJ2-5; D may be TRBD2 (5 bases). The CDR3 runs 14 residues. V was clipped by 0 bases and J by 5 bases, with 10 bases between them. Germline V CDR1 and CDR2: MNHEY, SVGAGI. The CDR3 here is CASSYSAGGETQYF. CDR3 nucleotide sequence: TGTGCCAGCAGTTACTCTGCGGGCGGGGAGACCCAGTACTTC.

CDR3 DNA sequence: TGTGCCAGCAGCCCGGGGATAGGACCTCCCTACGAGCAGTACTTC. It is translated as CASSPGIGPPYEQYF. The V and J genes are TRBV7-2 and TRBJ2-7; TRBD2 is a possible D gene (5 bases). V lost 5 bases and J 2 bases, leaving 16 bases between the germline ends. This CDR3 is 15 amino acids long. Germline values: CDR1 SGHTA, CDR2 FQGNSA.

The chain uses TRBV2 and TRBJ1-4; the match to TRBD1 covers 9 bases. Germline CDR1 reads SNHLY; CDR2 reads FYNNEI. The V segment lost 0 bases and the J segment 7 bases; nucleotides outside the gene matches: 6. This CDR3 has 16 residues. Here the CDR3 DNA reads TGTGCCAGCAGTGAAGCGGCCTGGACAGGGGTTGAAAAACTGTTTTTT. It translates to CASSEAAWTGVEKLFF.

A note on this clone: This CDR3 is also generated by other DNA sequences in the sample. The chain uses TRBV30 and TRBJ1-3; TRBD1 might be the D (6 bases). Per the germline V gene, CDR1 is GTSNPN and CDR2 is SVGIG (reference sequence). The CDR3 spans 12 residues. Trimming removed 3 bases from V and 3 bases from J, with 6 bases in between. CDR3 in amino acids: CAWRTGGNTIYF. In nucleotides, the CDR3 is TGTGCCTGGAGGACAGGTGGAAACACCATATATTTT.

The chain recombines TRBV7-2 with TRBJ1-2; D call uncertain. Germline loops: CDR1 SGHTA, CDR2 FQGNSA. The CDR3 covers 16 residues. V was pared by 5 bases and J by 6 bases, with 22 bases between. This CDR3 reads CASSITTGAPLDGYTF. CDR3 coding DNA: TGTGCCAGCAGCATAACTACGGGAGCTCCCCTGGATGGCTACACCTTC.

The chain combines TRBV5-6 with TRBJ1-5, with D hard to call. Germline-derived CDR1 and CDR2 are SGHDT and YYEEEE. The CDR3 covers 17 residues. Trimming took 5 bases from V and 2 from J, leaving 20 bases between them. DNA of the CDR3: TGTGCCAGCAGTCTGGCAGTGGGAGAGTGGGGCAATCAGCCCCAGCATTTT. Protein sequence: CASSLAVGEWGNQPQHF.

A note on this clone: Other DNA sequences in the sample encode the same CDR3. The V gene is TRBV24-1, the J gene TRBJ1-5; no clear D gene. This CDR3 has 14 amino acids. CDR1 and CDR2 (germline): KGHDR, SFDVKD. Deletions cut 0 bases from V and 7 bases from J, with 9 bases between. The DNA for the CDR3 is TGTGCCACCAGTGATTTGGAGGGCGACCAGCCCCAGCATTTT. Translation: CATSDLEGDQPQHF.

The J gene is TRBJ1-1, the V gene TRBV6-6; a possible D gene is TRBD1 (5 bases). Germline assignment: CDR1 MNHNY and CDR2 SVGAGI (reference sequence). The CDR3 is made up of 12 amino acids. The V gene lost 6 bases and the J gene lost 8 bases, with 13 bases spanning the gap. The CDR3 region has the DNA TGTGCCAGCAGCCCTAGACAGAACGAAGCTTTCTTT. This sequence encodes CASSPRQNEAFF.

This clone was seen a few times. J is TRBJ1-3 and V is TRBV30, with D possibly matching TRBD1 (5 bases). The V end was cut by 0 bases, the J end by 0 bases, with 15 bases between. Germline V gives CDR1 GTSNPN, CDR2 SVGIG (reference sequence). The CDR3 runs 17 residues. The CDR3 region is CAWSVVGLFSSGNTIYF. DNA for the CDR3: TGTGCCTGGAGTGTTGTGGGGCTATTCAGCTCTGGAAACACCATATATTTT.

V gene TRBV7-2 combines with J gene TRBJ1-3; no reliable D call. V lost 6 bases, J lost 0 bases, and 6 bases lay in between. Germline lookup yields CDR1 SGHTA and CDR2 FQGNSA. The CDR3 totals 13 residues. CDR3 nucleotide sequence: TGTGCCAGCAGGTTCGGCTCTGGAAACACCATATATTTT. Translation: CASRFGSGNTIYF.

J is TRBJ2-2 and V is TRBV6-2 or TRBV6-3; D not certain. The CDR3 totals 15 residues. Looked up from germline, CDR1 is MNHEY and CDR2 is SVGEGT. Between the trimmed V and J ends, which lost 3 bases and 0 bases, there was a span of 8 bases. The CDR3 sequence is CASSYYSPNTGELFF. DNA of the CDR3: TGTGCCAGCAGTTATTATAGTCCGAACACCGGGGAGCTGTTTTTT.

V and J are TRBV18 and TRBJ2-1, with a weak D call TRBD1 (5 bases). The CDR3 covers 15 residues. Germline lookup yields CDR1 KGHSH and CDR2 LQKENI. V dropped 6 bases and J dropped 0 bases, with 12 bases sitting between them. CDR3 sequence: CASSGQLSSYNEQFF. Written as DNA, the CDR3 is TGTGCCAGCTCGGGGCAATTGAGCTCCTACAATGAGCAGTTCTTC. The complete variable domain, with remaining parts taken from reference TRBV18 and TRBJ2-1, reads NAGVMQNPRHLVRRRGQEARLRCSPMKGHSHVYWYRQLPEEGLKFMVYLQKENIIDESGMPKERFSAEFPKEGPSILRIQQVVRGDSAAYFCASSGQLSSYNEQFFGPGTRLTVL.

CDR3 region: CASSFRTSGGAGELFF. In nucleotides, the CDR3 is TGTGCCAGCAGCTTTCGGACTAGCGGGGGAGCCGGGGAGCTGTTTTTT. This chain joins TRBV9 and TRBJ2-2; TRBD2 matches 13 bases. This CDR3 has 16 residues. Germline V gives CDR1 SGDLS, CDR2 YYNGEE. Trimming took 4 bases from V and 6 from J; bases not matched to a gene: 6.

This sequence joins TRBV30 and TRBJ1-2; unclear D gene. Germline-derived CDR1 and CDR2 are GTSNPN and SVGIG (reference sequence). Trimming removed 4 bases at V and 1 base at J, with 10 bases between. CDR3 length equals 13 residues. CDR3 region: CAWTEYFNYGYTF. CDR3 bases: TGTGCCTGGACTGAATACTTTAACTATGGCTACACCTTC. Variable domain in full (rest from reference TRBV30 and TRBJ1-2): SQTIHQWPATLVQPVGSPLSLECTVEGTSNPNLYWYRQAAGRGLQLLFYSVGIGQISSEVPQNLSASRPQDRQFILSSKKLLLSDSGFYLCAWTEYFNYGYTFGSGTRLTVV.

The chain has TRBV9 and TRBJ1-4; 9 nucleotides agree with TRBD1. The V and J ends lost 0 bases and 7 bases, in that order; junction bases with no gene match: 4. The CDR3 is 15 amino acids. Germline CDR1 is SGDLS and CDR2 is YYNGEE. The CDR3 coding sequence is TGTGCCAGCAGCGTAGGGGGACAGGGCGGTGAAAAACTGTTTTTT. Translated, it gives CASSVGGQGGEKLFF.

To note about this clone: The junction differs from germline at one of its ends, possibly a read error. The chain uses TRBV6-1 and TRBJ1-4; D remains unclear. This CDR3 has 13 residues. The germline V gene has CDR1 MNHNS and CDR2 SASEGT. CDR3 bases: TGTGCCAGCCGTGACGGGAATAATGAAAAACTGTTTTTT. This gives the protein CASRDGNNEKLFF.

The chain joins TRBV6-5 to TRBJ1-1, with D possibly matching TRBD1 (5 bases). Germline assignment: CDR1 MNHEY and CDR2 SVGAGI. This CDR3 comprises 15 residues. The ends were cut back, 0 bases at V and 6 bases at J, with 14 bases in the middle. CDR3 nucleotide sequence: TGTGCCAGCAGTTACTCGACAGTTGTCGACCCTGAAGCTTTCTTT. Translating it yields CASSYSTVVDPEAFF.

This sequence joins TRBV10-3 and TRBJ1-1; 7 nucleotides match TRBD1. The J segment lost 4 bases and the V segment lost 0 bases, leaving 8 bases of the junction unmatched. The CDR3 runs to 16 residues. CDR1 is ENHRY, CDR2 SYGVKD, per germline. The CDR3 region is CAISESSGDSGTEAFF. CDR3 in DNA: TGTGCCATCAGTGAGTCCTCGGGGGACAGCGGCACTGAAGCTTTCTTT.